This section outlines one TCR beta chain sequence together with its context. The clone's antigen remains unknown. No quality values exist for individual bases; no much larger clone is one base distant. TCRbeta CDR3 regions were amplified from genomic DNA using the immunoSEQ Assay, a bias-controlled multiplex PCR. Concerning the study's data processing: Nucleated cell counts per sample were estimated from amplification of reference gene primers within the assay. Sequence reads were collapsed and filtered to measure the absolute abundance of every unique TCRbeta CDR3 rearrangement. For each sample, productive Simpson clonality was calculated as the square root of Simpson's diversity index over productive rearrangements. TCRdb stores this immuneACCESS table with in-frame sequences only. Part of the clones is absent; in the studies checked, under half of the shortfall reflects unresolved V genes, and no reason is known for the rest. The DNA was the basis for D and trimming; V, J and clone size are from that table. The sample records approximately 200,000 clones, 82% of which are singletons. About 10% of the sample lies in the top ten.

The V and J ends are trimmed by 7 bases and 8 bases, leaving 15 bases between them. Taken from the germline V gene, the CDR1 and CDR2 loops are WSHSY and SAAADI. Including the terminal cysteine and phenylalanine, the CDR3 comprises 13 residues. Just CDR3 DNA is preserved here, 39 bases in frame from base 1. This record belongs to a study of blood T cell repertoires in COVID-19 (dated by TCRdb to 2020 to 2021). About the investigation overall: Samples covering the acute and convalescent phases of COVID-19 were provided by collaborators in the United States, Italy and Spain. The prospective study material was composed of cDNA or gDNA derived from T cells, B-cell-depleted T cells, or PBMCs. Deeply sampled blood TCRbeta repertoires from subjects exposed to, actively infected with, or recovered from COVID-19 were included in the dataset. The repertoires were released in a freely available public database intended as a resource for research on the immune response to SARS-CoV-2. Samples came from the ongoing ImmuneRACE study (first 160 participants) plus 1,254 subjects from 6 global collaborators. A de-identified subject ID, COVID-19 status, age in years and sex were almost always included in the sample metadata. HLA class I and class II types, where available, came from metadata supplied by the sample provider rather than from assay-based typing.

Participants in the prospective study were aged roughly 18 to 89 years, lived in about two dozen United States geographic areas, and enrolled through a virtual design. In the prospective study, cohorts were assigned on the basis of participant-reported clinical history obtained from a screening survey and a study questionnaire. For ImmuneRACE Cohort 3, a participant was defined as recovered based on two consecutive negative NP/OP PCR tests, clearance by a healthcare professional, or resolution of symptoms. Each participant in the prospective study had whole blood, serum and a nasopharyngeal or oropharyngeal swab collected by mobile phlebotomists. Additional blood draws and questionnaires over an approximately 2-month period could optionally be provided by prospective study participants. Before DNA extraction, blood samples from the prospective study were shipped at room temperature or frozen. What the authors observed across the whole study: How much clinical and demographic metadata was included differed by source and by participant, and the metadata was provided uncurated.

The sequencing input was PBMCs or T cells enriched from blood (not recorded which). The receptor was derived from a man aged 35 to 55 who had recovered from COVID-19. The rearrangement joined TRBV10-2 to TRBJ2-1, with the D gene not clear enough to name. The DNA sequence is given as TGCGCCAGCAATAGTGCCGGGTCTCATGAGCAGTTCTTC. Its translation reads: CASNSAGSHEQFF.